This T cell receptor (beta chain) derives from a study of blood T cell repertoires in COVID-19. On the study more broadly: Acute and convalescent COVID-19 samples came from the United States, Italy and Spain. Sources were T cells, B-cell-depleted T cells, or PBMCs; the material itself was cDNA or gDNA.

Under the authors' procedure: Nucleated cell number was recorded as an estimate derived from reference gene primer amplification. TCRdb keeps only in-frame clones here, not all; method: immunoSEQ multiplex PCR. V, J and clone size are those of that table, while D and trimming were read from the DNA. Of about 68,000 clones listed, 90% to 95% are singletons. The V segment lost 5 bases and the J segment 7 bases; nucleotides outside the gene matches: 8. The CDR3 is made up of 15 amino acids. Germline V gene sequence: CDR1 LGHNA, CDR2 YNFKEQ. Seattle participants joined during active infection and were tracked over time.

This sequence was found in a man in his forties or fifties with COVID-19, enrolled during active disease. The source material was peripheral blood. The V and J genes are TRBV4-2 and TRBJ2-1; TRBD2 agrees at 10 bases. CDR3 nucleotides: TGTGCCAGCAGCTTAAGACTAGCGGGTAATAATGAGCAGTTCTTC. This encodes CASSLRLAGNNEQFF.